Listed below are T cell receptor beta chains from one sample, sequenced in a study of cytomegalovirus exposure and HLA in healthy donors. Generated by immunoSEQ multiplex PCR, the TCRdb table keeps only in-frame clones and is missing some. The data contain around 120,000 clones, around 62% of them singletons. Sample: PBMCs. These receptors all come from a man younger than 40 in good health and CMV-seropositive. The CDR3 runs from the conserved cysteine through the conserved F or W. A D gene is named only where the DNA matches it firmly. Size values are once, few and many counts, or a class for expanded clones, and some rows have none.

D,length,size,J,V,DNA,CDR3
NA,13,NA,TRBJ2-7,TRBV11-3,TGTGCCAGCAGCTTAGGAGAAGAGCTCGAGCAGTACTTC,CASSLGEELEQYF
NA,13,NA,TRBJ2-7,TRBV5-6,TGTGCCAGCAGCTTGGCGTCTTACTACGAGCAGTACTTC,CASSLASYYEQYF
TRBD1,13,few,TRBJ1-2,TRBV6-6,TGTGCCAGCAGCGCGACAGGGGATGATGGCTACACCTTC,CASSATGDDGYTF
NA,12,NA,TRBJ1-5,TRBV10-3,TGTGCCATCAGCCAGGGCAATCAGCCCCAGCATTTT,CAISQGNQPQHF
NA,16,NA,TRBJ2-5,TRBV5-4,TGTGCCAGCAGCCTCACACGGGGGGCCCAGGTAGGAGAGCAGTACTTC,CASSLTRGAQVGEQYF
TRBD1,15,NA,TRBJ2-7,TRBV7-2,TGTGCCAGCAGCCACCTGGGGACAGGGGGCAACGAGCAGTACTTC,CASSHLGTGGNEQYF
NA,12,NA,TRBJ1-1,TRBV7-8,TGTGCCAGCAGCTCGGCCTTCTTGGGCGCTTTCTTT,CASSSAFLGAFF
TRBD1,12,NA,TRBJ1-1,TRBV5-1,TGCGCCAGCAGCTGGGGGACAGGTGAAGCTTTCTTT,CASSWGTGEAFF
NA,15,few,TRBJ2-5,TRBV27,TGTGCCAGCAGTTTTCTCGCAGGGCTTACAGAGACCCAGTACTTC,CASSFLAGLTETQYF
NA,13,few,TRBJ1-2,TRBV29-1,TGCAGCGATTCCGGACAGAGACCGTATGGCTACACCTTC,CSDSGQRPYGYTF
NA,14,NA,TRBJ1-2,TRBV6-1,TGTGCCAGCAGTGACGGCCAGGTTTTCTATGGCTACACCTTC,CASSDGQVFYGYTF
NA,12,NA,TRBJ2-7,TRBV29-1,TGCAGCGTTGATGGCGGGGTCCACGAGCAGTACTTC,CSVDGGVHEQYF
NA,15,NA,TRBJ2-1,TRBV11-2,TGTGCCAGCAGCTTAGCAGGTAGCTCCTACAATGAGCAGTTCTTC,CASSLAGSSYNEQFF
TRBD2,15,few,TRBJ2-5,TRBV7-2,TGTGCCAGCAGCTTAGGGTTAGGGAGGGAGGAGACCCAGTACTTC,CASSLGLGREETQYF
NA,15,NA,TRBJ1-1,TRBV7-2,TGTGCCAGCAGCTTAGTTGGAGACGGGAACACTGAAGCTTTCTTT,CASSLVGDGNTEAFF
TRBD1,16,NA,TRBJ1-3,TRBV18,TGTGCCAGCTCTCGCCGGGGACAGCACTCTGGAAACACCATATATTTT,CASSRRGQHSGNTIYF
NA,12,few,TRBJ1-1,TRBV7-9,TGTGCCAGCAGCTTCGCCTTGGGGCGGGCTTTCTTT,CASSFALGRAFF
NA,13,NA,TRBJ2-7,TRBV6-6,TGTGCCAGCAGTGGCGGACTCGGTTACGAGCAGTACTTC,CASSGGLGYEQYF
NA,14,NA,TRBJ2-5,TRBV5-1,TGCGCCAGCAGCTTGGGACAGGTCCCGGAGACCCAGTACTTC,CASSLGQVPETQYF
NA,15,few,TRBJ1-3,TRBV6-6,TGTGCCAGTACACCCTCGGGAGGGTCTGGAAACACCATATATTTT,CASTPSGGSGNTIYF
TRBD2,16,few,TRBJ2-1,TRBV6-5,TGTGCCAGCAGTTATTCCAGCGGGGGAATCTACAATGAGCAGTTCTTC,CASSYSSGGIYNEQFF
TRBD2,14,few,TRBJ2-1,TRBV25-1,TGTGCCAGCAGGCGGGACTACGCCAACAATGAGCAGTTCTTC,CASRRDYANNEQFF
TRBD1,16,NA,TRBJ1-5,TRBV2,TGTGCCAGCACAAGTTTGAGACAGGGGGCGAGTCAGCCCCAGCATTTT,CASTSLRQGASQPQHF
NA,15,NA,TRBJ2-1,TRBV7-2,TGTGCCAGCAGCTTAAGGGACACCGTTGCCCATGAGCAGTTCTTC,CASSLRDTVAHEQFF
TRBD1,12,NA,TRBJ2-1,TRBV27,TGTGCCAGCACCAGACCGGGACAGGGATTGTTCTTC,CASTRPGQGLFF
NA,16,NA,TRBJ2-1,TRBV7-8,TGTGCCAGCAGCTTAAGCACCGTAAGCTCCTACAATGAGCAGTTCTTC,CASSLSTVSSYNEQFF
TRBD2,17,NA,TRBJ2-1,TRBV7-7,TGTGCTAGCAGCGGGCGGGAGGGTTCAGGAACGTACAATGAGCAGTTCTTC,CASSGREGSGTYNEQFF
NA,17,NA,TRBJ1-2,TRBV5-6,TGTGCCAGTGTAAACCAGCAGGGCTCTGCGAAGGACTATGGCTACACCTTC,CASVNQQGSAKDYGYTF
TRBD1,15,NA,TRBJ1-3,TRBV5-1,TGCGCCAGCAGCGCTGACAGGGTGGTCGGAAACACCATATATTTT,CASSADRVVGNTIYF
TRBD2,17,NA,TRBJ2-5,TRBV4-1,TGCGCCAGCAGCCAAGGTAGCGGGGGGACTTTTCAAGAGACCCAGTACTTC,CASSQGSGGTFQETQYF
TRBD1,14,once,TRBJ1-1,TRBV29-1,TGCAGCGTCCGGGACAGGGGTTATTCGACTGAAGCTTTCTTT,CSVRDRGYSTEAFF
NA,14,NA,TRBJ1-6,TRBV2,TGTGCCAGCAGTGATGGCGGGGGGCGGTCACCCCTCCACTTT,CASSDGGGRSPLHF
NA,17,few,TRBJ1-4,TRBV27,TGTGCCAGCAGTTTTACCTTGACTTCAGGGGCTAATGAAAAACTGTTTTTT,CASSFTLTSGANEKLFF
NA,16,few,TRBJ2-1,TRBV7-9,TGTGCCAGCAGCTTCCGACAGGCCGCCTCCTACAATGAGCAGTTCTTC,CASSFRQAASYNEQFF
NA,17,NA,TRBJ2-6,TRBV5-1,TGCGCCAGCAGCTTGATGGGGGGGCGTGCTGGGGCCAACGTCCTGACTTTC,CASSLMGGRAGANVLTF
NA,16,NA,TRBJ2-5,TRBV7-2,TGTGCCAGCAGCTTATGGGCTAGCTGGTTCCAAGAGACCCAGTACTTC,CASSLWASWFQETQYF
NA,11,once,TRBJ2-7,TRBV5-1,TGCGCCAGCAAACAAGCCTACGAGCAGTACTTC,CASKQAYEQYF
TRBD1,18,NA,TRBJ1-6,TRBV9,TGTGCCAGCAGCGTAGAATCAACGTGGACAGGGGGGAATTCACCCCTCCACTTT,CASSVESTWTGGNSPLHF
NA,15,NA,TRBJ1-2,TRBV27,TGTGCCAGCAGCCCCTCCGCGGGGGGAAGCTATGGCTACACCTTC,CASSPSAGGSYGYTF
TRBD1,15,NA,TRBJ1-2,TRBV7-9,TGTGCCAGCAGCTTTGAGGACAGGGAGGGCTATGGCTACACCTTC,CASSFEDREGYGYTF
NA,15,NA,TRBJ2-5,TRBV7-9,TGTGCCAGCAGCCCCTCGCGGGTAGTCCGAGAGACCCAGTACTTC,CASSPSRVVRETQYF
TRBD2,16,NA,TRBJ2-3,TRBV7-2,TGTGCCAGCAGCTTGCCTTTACTAGCGGGGGGCTCTGGGCAGTATTTT,CASSLPLLAGGSGQYF
NA,12,NA,TRBJ2-5,TRBV5-3,TGTGCCATCCAATACCCCGCGGGGACCCAGTACTTC,CAIQYPAGTQYF
NA,13,NA,TRBJ2-3,TRBV6-1,TGTGCCAGCCCTGGGAGCGGCACAGATACGCAGTATTTT,CASPGSGTDTQYF
NA,13,NA,TRBJ1-4,TRBV10-3,TGTGCCATCAGTCCATCGGGAGGGGAAAAACTGTTTTTT,CAISPSGGEKLFF
NA,13,few,TRBJ2-7,TRBV6-5,TGTGCCAGCAGTCCCCTACCCCACTACGAGCAGTACTTC,CASSPLPHYEQYF
TRBD1,19,NA,TRBJ2-2,TRBV23-1,TGCGCCAGCAGGCCGCCAGGGGGAGTAAGGGGCTCGAACACCGGGGAGCTGTTTTTT,CASRPPGGVRGSNTGELFF
TRBD1,13,NA,TRBJ1-3,TRBV6-1,TGTGCCAGCAGTGGGGACAGGTGGAACACCATATATTTT,CASSGDRWNTIYF
TRBD1,14,NA,TRBJ2-7,TRBV30,TGTGCCTGGAAGGGGACAGGGGATTCCTACGAGCAGTACTTC,CAWKGTGDSYEQYF